The 31 T cell receptor beta chains below come from one sample, sequenced in a study of blood T cell repertoires in COVID-19. Measured with immunoSEQ multiplex PCR; TCRdb has only the in-frame clones, and not every one. The profile shows 60,000 to 85,000 clones, more than 75% of them singletons. The material sequenced was peripheral blood. These receptors all come from a man aged 50-60 years with acute or convalescent COVID-19.

The rearrangement links TRBV10-2 to TRBJ2-7, with a possible D match to TRBD2 (6 bases). Germline values: CDR1 WSHSY, CDR2 SAAADI. CDR3 length: 14 residues. Deletions cut 2 bases from V and 6 bases from J, with 14 bases between. CDR3 sequence reads: CASSEVWGEREQYF. The CDR3 nucleotides read TGCGCCAGCAGTGAGGTTTGGGGGGAGCGCGAGCAGTACTTC.

This clone is a singleton in its sample. The chain has TRBV2 and TRBJ1-2, with D maybe TRBD1 (5 bases). CDR1 is SNHLY, CDR2 FYNNEI, per germline. V was clipped by 8 bases and J by 8 bases, with 24 bases between them. CDR3 length equals 15 residues. The CDR3 sequence is CASGPGHPLSQGYTF. The CDR3 coding sequence is TGTGCCAGCGGGCCAGGACACCCCCTCTCACAGGGCTACACCTTC.

The chain employs TRBV2 and TRBJ2-4; 9 bases match TRBD2. Germline-derived CDR1 and CDR2 are SNHLY and FYNNEI. This CDR3 region has 14 residues. Trimming removed 6 bases from V and 0 bases from J; junction bases left unmatched: 0. CDR3 bases: TGTGCCAGCAGGACTAGCGGAGCCAAAAACATTCAGTACTTC. This translates into CASRTSGAKNIQYF.

The CDR3 here is CASSLFSLQGPSTDTQYF. DNA of the CDR3: TGTGCCAGCAGCTTATTCTCCCTCCAGGGTCCGAGCACAGATACGCAGTATTTT. The rearrangement joins TRBV11-2 to TRBJ2-3; tentatively, D is TRBD1 (5 bases). This CDR3 region has 18 residues. Germline CDR1 and CDR2: SGHAT and FQNNGV. Trimming removed 2 bases at V and 0 bases at J, with 18 bases between.

This rearrangement joins TRBV27 to TRBJ2-2, with TRBD1 identical over 7 bases. J was trimmed by 2 bases and V by 3 bases; bases with no gene match: 3. CDR3 length equals 15 residues. Germline assignment: CDR1 MNHEY and CDR2 SMNVEV (reference sequence). CDR3 protein: CASSLWTGNTGELFF. The CDR3 DNA is TGTGCCAGCAGTTTGTGGACAGGAAACACCGGGGAGCTGTTTTTT.

The rearrangement links TRBV2 to TRBJ1-4, with D uncertain. This CDR3 spans 13 amino acids. V was trimmed by 6 bases and J by 7 bases, leaving 12 bases between them. Looked up from germline, CDR1 is SNHLY and CDR2 is FYNNEI. The CDR3 bases are TGTGCCAGCAGGACCGAGGCTGGTGAAAAACTGTTTTTT. Protein sequence: CASRTEAGEKLFF.

This chain links TRBV6-6 with TRBJ1-4; 7 bases fit TRBD1. This CDR3 spans 15 amino acids. V lost 0 bases to trimming and J lost 4 bases; unmatched junction nucleotides: 2. CDR1 is MNHNY and CDR2 is SVGAGI in the germline V gene (reference sequence). CDR3 nucleotide sequence: TGTGCCAGCAGTTACTCCAGGGGGAATAATGAAAAACTGTTTTTT. Its translation is CASSYSRGNNEKLFF.

This clone was detected a few times. The genes are TRBV5-1 and TRBJ2-1, with 7 bases matching TRBD1. This CDR3 has 15 amino acids. Germline values: CDR1 SGHRS, CDR2 YFSETQ. V lost 4 bases, J lost 4 bases, and 8 bases stayed unmatched. The DNA of the CDR3 is TGCGCCAGCAGCCCGACAGGGAAGGTTTACAATGAGCAGTTCTTC. Translated: CASSPTGKVYNEQFF.

CDR3 nucleotides: TGCGCCAGCAGCCAAGGTTTCCAGGGGGGAGCTTTCTTT. Translated, it gives CASSQGFQGGAFF. The chain employs TRBV4-3 and TRBJ1-1, with 7 bases matching TRBD1. The CDR3 length is 13 residues. Germline V gene sequence: CDR1 LGHNA, CDR2 YSLEER. Trimming at V came to 1 base and at J to 10 bases, leaving 6 bases not matched to a gene.

The rearrangement uses TRBV10-3 and TRBJ1-5, with 10 bases aligning to TRBD1. J lost 6 bases, V lost 6 bases, and 8 bases had no gene match. Germline CDR1 is ENHRY and CDR2 is SYGVKD. The CDR3 runs 15 residues. CDR3 protein: CAISSDRGLVQPQHF. CDR3 in DNA: TGTGCCATCAGCAGCGACAGGGGGCTCGTTCAGCCCCAGCATTTT.

The rearrangement links TRBV19 to TRBJ2-2, with a tentative D call TRBD2 (7 bases). V lost 3 bases to trimming and J lost 5 bases, with 22 bases between them. The germline V gene has CDR1 LNHDA and CDR2 SQIVND (reference sequence). This CDR3 comprises 18 residues. CDR3 residues: CASSILPGGLPWTGELFF. CDR3 DNA: TGTGCCAGTAGTATCCTCCCGGGGGGCCTCCCGTGGACCGGGGAGCTGTTTTTT.

The rearrangement links TRBV25-1 to TRBJ1-6; D unresolved. The V end was cut by 7 bases, the J end by 7 bases, with 11 bases between. This CDR3 spans 13 amino acids. From germline, CDR1 is MGHDK and CDR2 SYGVNS. The CDR3 DNA follows: TGTGCCAGCATGGGCCAGCCCAATTCACCCCTCCACTTT. It specifies CASMGQPNSPLHF.

The CDR3 is CASSPDRFNSPLHF. DNA of the CDR3: TGTGCCAGCAGCCCCGACAGGTTTAATTCACCCCTCCACTTT. The rearrangement links TRBV3-1 (or the pseudogene TRBV3-2) to TRBJ1-6; TRBD1 is a possible D gene (6 bases). The germline gives CDR1 LGHDT, CDR2 YNNKEL (reference sequence). Deletions cut 4 bases from V and 6 bases from J, with 10 bases between. The CDR3 covers 14 residues.

The chain recombines TRBV2 with TRBJ2-1; 9 positions match TRBD2. Germline-derived CDR1 and CDR2 are SNHLY and FYNNEI. This CDR3 has 15 residues. Germline trimming cut 2 bases from V and 4 bases from J; bases unmatched to any gene: 3. CDR3 amino acids: CASSERLAGYNEQFF. The CDR3 DNA follows: TGTGCCAGCAGTGAACGCCTAGCGGGATACAATGAGCAGTTCTTC.

The V and J genes are TRBV29-1 and TRBJ2-1; tentatively, D is TRBD2 (5 bases). This CDR3 comprises 14 residues. In germline, CDR1 is SQVTM, CDR2 ANQGSEA. V shed 4 bases and J shed 3 bases, with 13 bases lying between them. Here the CDR3 reads CSVVSQRNYNEQFF. For the CDR3, the DNA is TGCAGCGTTGTATCCCAGCGGAACTACAATGAGCAGTTCTTC.

This chain joins TRBV18 and TRBJ1-6; D remains ambiguous. The V end lost 3 bases, the J end lost 2 bases, and 8 bases lay between the germline ends. Looked up from germline, CDR1 is KGHSH and CDR2 is LQKENI. The length of the CDR3 is 15 residues. The CDR3 bases are TGTGCCAGCTCACCCTCCGGGACCTATAATTCACCCCTCCACTTT. Amino acids: CASSPSGTYNSPLHF.

The chain carries TRBV10-3 and TRBJ2-3, with 7 bases identical to TRBD2. This CDR3 is built from 13 residues. The V segment lost 3 bases and the J segment 6 bases; nucleotides outside the gene matches: 3. The germline gives CDR1 ENHRY, CDR2 SYGVKD. CDR3 protein: CAISDAGVDTQYF. CDR3 DNA sequence: TGTGCCATCAGTGACGCGGGAGTCGATACGCAGTATTTT.

This clone was picked up one time. The gene calls are TRBV4-2 and TRBJ2-6, with TRBD1 as a possible D gene (5 bases). The CDR3 is 16 residues long. CDR1 is LGHNA, CDR2 YNFKEQ, per germline. Trimming removed 3 bases from V and 2 bases from J, with 11 bases in between. CDR3: CASSQWGGTGANVLTF. Here the CDR3 DNA reads TGTGCCAGCAGCCAGTGGGGCGGCACTGGGGCCAACGTCCTGACTTTC.

The gene calls are TRBV27 and TRBJ2-3, with a tentative D call TRBD2 (6 bases). The V gene lost 8 bases and the J gene lost 4 bases, with 10 bases spanning the gap. CDR1 and CDR2 (germline): MNHEY, SMNVEV (reference sequence). The length of the CDR3 is 12 residues. The CDR3 nucleotides are TGTGCCAGCCGAAGGGAGGCAGATACGCAGTATTTT. Amino acids: CASRREADTQYF.

This rearrangement joins TRBV16 to TRBJ2-1; possible D gene TRBD2, 5 bases. Trimming removed 7 bases at V and 8 bases at J, with 18 bases between. Germline CDR1 reads KGHSY; CDR2 reads FQNENV. The CDR3 has 14 amino acids. Here the CDR3 DNA reads TGTGCCAGCACACCGGACTCTAAGTTACATGAGCAGTTCTTC. This codes for CASTPDSKLHEQFF.

The V gene is TRBV6-2 or TRBV6-3, the J gene TRBJ2-7; 8 nucleotides align to TRBD1. Per germline, CDR1 MNHEY and CDR2 SVGEGT. With V trimmed by 6 bases and J by 0 bases, 10 bases remained unmatched. There are 16 residues in the CDR3. The CDR3 DNA follows: TGTGCCAGCAGCCTAACTCGGACAGGGAGCTCCTACGAGCAGTACGTC. This encodes CASSLTRTGSSYEQYV.

J is TRBJ1-1 and V is TRBV5-1, with TRBD1 identical over 7 bases. Looked up from germline, CDR1 is SGHRS and CDR2 is YFSETQ. The V gene end was trimmed by 5 bases and the J gene end by 0 bases; junction bases not matched to a gene: 7. This CDR3 is built from 15 residues. CDR3 in DNA: TGCGCCAGCAGGCAAACAGGGGTTATGAACACTGAAGCTTTCTTT. This codes for CASRQTGVMNTEAFF.

The V and J genes are TRBV28 and TRBJ1-6; D not certain. Trimming left V 6 bases short and J 7 bases short, with 7 bases between. Germline CDR1 MDHEN, CDR2 SYDVKM. The CDR3 covers 12 residues. In nucleotides, the CDR3 is TGTGCCAGCAGATATGGCAATTCACCCCTCCACTTT. Translating it yields CASRYGNSPLHF.

The CDR3 nucleotides read TGTGCCAGCTCACCACTAGCGGAATACACCGGGGAGCTGTTTTTT. Amino acids: CASSPLAEYTGELFF. This chain connects TRBV18 to TRBJ2-2; D possibly corresponds to TRBD2 (6 bases). Trimming removed 1 base from V and 3 bases from J, with 9 bases in between. The CDR3 sequence is 15 residues long. Germline V lookup: CDR1 KGHSH, CDR2 LQKENI.

This chain connects TRBV30 to TRBJ1-3; no definite D call. The germline gives CDR1 GTSNPN, CDR2 SVGIG (reference sequence). Between the trimmed V and J ends, which lost 4 bases and 3 bases, there was a span of 10 bases. This CDR3 is 13 amino acids long. As DNA, the CDR3 is TGTGCCTGGAACGGGGTCTTTGGAAACACCATATATTTT. As protein: CAWNGVFGNTIYF.

The chain uses TRBV6-5 and TRBJ2-5; 9 bases align to TRBD2. This CDR3 has 15 amino acids. The V and J ends lost 5 bases and 3 bases, in that order; junction bases with no gene match: 7. Per germline, CDR1 MNHEY and CDR2 SVGAGI. The CDR3 region is CASSRPGLAEETQYF. The CDR3 coding sequence is TGTGCCAGCAGTAGGCCGGGACTAGCCGAAGAGACCCAGTACTTC.

The V and J genes are TRBV5-6 and TRBJ1-2; TRBD1 agrees at 9 bases. CDR3 length: 14 amino acids. Germline trimming cut 4 bases from V and 4 bases from J; bases unmatched to any gene: 5. Germline CDR1 SGHDT, CDR2 YYEEEE. The CDR3 DNA reads TGTGCCAGCAGCCGGGACAGGGTCCCCTATGGCTACACCTTC. Encoded protein: CASSRDRVPYGYTF.

This chain joins TRBV3-1 (or the pseudogene TRBV3-2) and TRBJ1-1; TRBD1 agrees at 8 bases. Germline CDR1 and CDR2: LGHDT and YNNKEL (reference sequence). J gave up 6 bases and V 1 base, and 4 bases lay outside the gene matches. The CDR3 is 14 amino acids. The CDR3 DNA reads TGTGCCAGCAGCCAAGGTGACAGGGGCTCTGAAGCTTTCTTT. Encoded protein: CASSQGDRGSEAFF.

There are a few counts of this clone. This sequence joins TRBV6-5 and TRBJ2-1; 7 bases are shared with TRBD1. Unmatched junction bases numbered 6, after V lost 2 bases and J lost 8 bases. The germline gives CDR1 MNHEY, CDR2 SVGAGI. This CDR3 has 14 amino acids. CDR3 in DNA: TGTGCCAGCAGTTACCAGAGACAGGGCCATGAGCAGTTCTTC. This gives the protein CASSYQRQGHEQFF.

The V call is TRBV6-5, the J call TRBJ1-1, with D maybe TRBD1 (6 bases). Trimming shortened V by 10 bases and J by 5 bases, and 17 bases separated the two germline ends. The CDR3 has 13 residues. CDR1 is MNHEY, CDR2 SVGAGI, per germline. This CDR3 is CATYPGAGTEAFF. DNA of the CDR3: TGTGCCACTTATCCAGGGGCTGGAACTGAAGCTTTCTTT.

The rearrangement links TRBV5-1 to TRBJ1-6; 8 bases match TRBD1. The V gene end was trimmed by 0 bases and the J gene end by 9 bases; junction bases not matched to a gene: 5. Germline V CDR1 and CDR2: SGHRS, YFSETQ. This CDR3 region has 15 residues. CDR3 protein: CASSLVQGGSSPLHF. CDR3 sequence (DNA): TGCGCCAGCAGCTTGGTACAGGGGGGTAGTTCACCCCTCCACTTT.